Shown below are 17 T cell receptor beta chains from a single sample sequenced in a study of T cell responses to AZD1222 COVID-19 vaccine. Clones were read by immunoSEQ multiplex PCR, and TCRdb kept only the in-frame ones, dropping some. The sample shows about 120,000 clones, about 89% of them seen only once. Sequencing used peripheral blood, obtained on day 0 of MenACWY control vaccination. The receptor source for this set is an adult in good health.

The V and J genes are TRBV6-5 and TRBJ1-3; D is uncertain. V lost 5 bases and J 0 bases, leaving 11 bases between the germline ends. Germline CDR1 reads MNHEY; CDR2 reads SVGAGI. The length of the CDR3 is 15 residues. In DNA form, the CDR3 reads TGTGCCAGCAGTCTCAGCATCTTCTCTGGAAACACCATATATTTT. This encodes CASSLSIFSGNTIYF.

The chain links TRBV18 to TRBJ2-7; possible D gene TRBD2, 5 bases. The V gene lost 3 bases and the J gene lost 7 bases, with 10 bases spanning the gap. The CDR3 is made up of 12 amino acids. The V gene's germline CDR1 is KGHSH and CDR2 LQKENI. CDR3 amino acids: CASSPTSSEQYF. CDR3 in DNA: TGTGCCAGCTCACCTACTAGTTCGGAGCAGTACTTC. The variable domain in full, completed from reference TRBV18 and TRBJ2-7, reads NAGVMQNPRHLVRRRGQEARLRCSPMKGHSHVYWYRQLPEEGLKFMVYLQKENIIDESGMPKERFSAEFPKEGPSILRIQQVVRGDSAAYFCASSPTSSEQYFGPGTRLTVT.

The CDR3 DNA sequence: TGTGCCAGTAGCCACCTTCCGGGCGGGGAGAATGAAAAACTGTTTTTT. Its translation is CASSHLPGGENEKLFF. The rearrangement links TRBV19 to TRBJ1-4; D unresolved. The CDR3 extends over 16 amino acids. In germline, CDR1 is LNHDA, CDR2 SQIVND (reference sequence). V was trimmed by 6 bases and J by 5 bases, leaving 19 bases between them.

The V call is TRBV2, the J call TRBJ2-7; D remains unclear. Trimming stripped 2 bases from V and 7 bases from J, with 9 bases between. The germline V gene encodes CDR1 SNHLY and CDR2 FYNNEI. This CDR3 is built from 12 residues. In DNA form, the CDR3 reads TGTGCCAGCAGTGAACCGAGCCCTGAGCAGTACTTC. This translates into CASSEPSPEQYF.

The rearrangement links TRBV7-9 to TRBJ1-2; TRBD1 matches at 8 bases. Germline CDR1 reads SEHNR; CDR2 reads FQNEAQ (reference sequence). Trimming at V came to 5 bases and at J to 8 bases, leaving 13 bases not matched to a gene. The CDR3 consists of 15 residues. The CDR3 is CASSIRGQGLWGYTF. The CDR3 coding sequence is TGTGCCAGCAGCATAAGAGGACAGGGACTTTGGGGCTACACCTTC.

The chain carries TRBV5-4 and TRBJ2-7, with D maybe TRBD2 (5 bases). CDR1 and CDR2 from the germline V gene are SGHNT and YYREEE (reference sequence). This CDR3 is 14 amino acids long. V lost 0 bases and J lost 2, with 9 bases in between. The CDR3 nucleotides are TGTGCCAGCAGCTTGGGGCAGGAGGCCTACGAGCAGTACTTC. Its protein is CASSLGQEAYEQYF.

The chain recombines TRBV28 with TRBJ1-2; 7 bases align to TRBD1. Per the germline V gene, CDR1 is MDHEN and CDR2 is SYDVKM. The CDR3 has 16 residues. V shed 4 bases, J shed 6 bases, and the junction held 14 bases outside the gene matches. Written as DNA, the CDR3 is TGTGCCAGCAGTTCCCCTCAAAAGACAGGGACGGATGGCTACACCTTC. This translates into CASSSPQKTGTDGYTF.

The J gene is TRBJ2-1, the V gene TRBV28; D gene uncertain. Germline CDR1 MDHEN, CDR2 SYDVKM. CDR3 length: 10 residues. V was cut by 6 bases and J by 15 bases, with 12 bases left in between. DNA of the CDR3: TGTGCCAGCAGACCGGCCCTTGGGTTCTTC. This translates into CASRPALGFF.

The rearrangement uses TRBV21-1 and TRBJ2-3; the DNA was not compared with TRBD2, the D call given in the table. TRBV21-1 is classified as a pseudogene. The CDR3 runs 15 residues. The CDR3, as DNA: TGTGCCAGCAGCAAAGGTCGGCTAGCGGACATAACGCAGTATTTT. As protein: CASSKGRLADITQYF.

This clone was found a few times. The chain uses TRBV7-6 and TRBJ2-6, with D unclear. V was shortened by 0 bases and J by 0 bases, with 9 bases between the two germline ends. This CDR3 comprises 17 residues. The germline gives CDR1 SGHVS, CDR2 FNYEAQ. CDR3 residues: CASSLASRSSGANVLTF. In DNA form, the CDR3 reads TGTGCCAGCAGCTTAGCCTCCCGCAGCTCTGGGGCCAACGTCCTGACTTTC.

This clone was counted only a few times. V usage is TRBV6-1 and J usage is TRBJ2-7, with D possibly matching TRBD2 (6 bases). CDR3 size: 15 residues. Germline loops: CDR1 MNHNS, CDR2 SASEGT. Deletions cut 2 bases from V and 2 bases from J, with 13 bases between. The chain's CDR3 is CASSEMGGEAYEQYF. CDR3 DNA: TGTGCCAGCAGTGAAATGGGCGGGGAAGCCTACGAGCAGTACTTC.

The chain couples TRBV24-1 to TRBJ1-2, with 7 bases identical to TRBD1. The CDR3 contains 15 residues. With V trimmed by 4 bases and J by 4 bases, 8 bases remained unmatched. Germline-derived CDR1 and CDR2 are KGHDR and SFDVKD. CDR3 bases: TGTGCCACCAGTGACTACAGGGGAGGCGGCTATGGCTACACCTTC. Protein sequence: CATSDYRGGGYGYTF.

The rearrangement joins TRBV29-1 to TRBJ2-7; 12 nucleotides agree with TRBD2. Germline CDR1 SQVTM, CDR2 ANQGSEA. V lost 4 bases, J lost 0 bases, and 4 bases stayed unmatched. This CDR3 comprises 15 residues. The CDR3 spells CSVGLAGASSYEQYF. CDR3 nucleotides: TGCAGCGTTGGACTAGCGGGAGCGTCCTCCTACGAGCAGTACTTC.

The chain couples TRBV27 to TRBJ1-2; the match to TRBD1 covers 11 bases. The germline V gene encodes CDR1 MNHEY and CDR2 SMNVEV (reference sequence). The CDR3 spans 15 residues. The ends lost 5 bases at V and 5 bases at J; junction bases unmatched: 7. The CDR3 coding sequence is TGTGCCAGCAGTATTGGACAGGGGGCTTTGTATGGCTACACCTTC. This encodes CASSIGQGALYGYTF.

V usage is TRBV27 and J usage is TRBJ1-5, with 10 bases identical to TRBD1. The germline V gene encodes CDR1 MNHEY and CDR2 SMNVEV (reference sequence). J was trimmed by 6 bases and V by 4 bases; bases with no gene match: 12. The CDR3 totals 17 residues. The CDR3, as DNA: TGTGCCAGCAGTTCCTACCCGGGACAGGGGTCGGGTCAGCCCCAGCATTTT. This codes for CASSSYPGQGSGQPQHF.

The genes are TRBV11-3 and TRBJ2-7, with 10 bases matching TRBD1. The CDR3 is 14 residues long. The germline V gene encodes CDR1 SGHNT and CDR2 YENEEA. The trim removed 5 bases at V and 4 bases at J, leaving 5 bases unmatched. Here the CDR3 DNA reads TGTGCCAGCAGCCTTAGACAGGGGGCTTACGAGCAGTACTTC. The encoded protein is CASSLRQGAYEQYF.

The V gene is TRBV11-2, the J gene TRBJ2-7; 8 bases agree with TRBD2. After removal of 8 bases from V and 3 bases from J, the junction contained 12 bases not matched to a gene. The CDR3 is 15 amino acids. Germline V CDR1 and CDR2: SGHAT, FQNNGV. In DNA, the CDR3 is TGTGCCAGCGGGCCGGGAGGGTTTAGATACTACGAGCAGTACTTC. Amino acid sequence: CASGPGGFRYYEQYF.